The 24 T cell receptor beta chains in this list originate from one sample, sequenced in a study of molecular identifiers for immune sequencing clone quantification. MiXCR, run by TCRdb on the PCR reads, gives a single entry per CDR3 protein. The table records more than 250,000 distinct CDR3 sequences, 20% to 25% of them present only once. Sequencing was performed on naive CD8+ T cells from blood, with Jurkat cell RNA spiked in. Subset denoted: FACS-sorted CD8+CD4-CCR7+CD45RA+ naive T cells. The source is a human donor in good health. Some libraries in this study had Jurkat cell RNA spiked in.

With respect to this clonotype: This may be a read error, as it is one base from a much larger clone. The chain couples TRBV7-9 to TRBJ2-7; TRBD2 agrees at 12 bases. Germline V gene data show CDR1 as SEHNR and CDR2 as FQNEAQ (reference sequence). This CDR3 is 15 amino acids long. The CDR3 coding sequence is TGTGCCAGCAGTTTCGGGACTAGCGGGTTCTACGAGCAGTGCTTC. It is translated as CASSFGTSGFYEQCF. Full variable domain (outside the CDR3, taken from reference TRBV7-9 and TRBJ2-7): DTGVSQNPRHKITKRGQNVTFRCDPISEHNRLYWYRQTLGQGPEFLTYFQNEAQLEKSRLLSDRFSAERPKGSFSTLEIQRTEQGDSAMYLCASSFGTSGFYEQCFGPGTRLTVT.

This clonotype was counted at least ten times. The V call is TRBV5-6, the J call TRBJ1-5, with a weak D call TRBD1 (6 bases). Germline V lookup: CDR1 SGHDT, CDR2 YYEEEE. The CDR3 covers 14 residues. Trimming removed 3 bases at V and 7 bases at J, with 14 bases between. CDR3 coding DNA: TGTGCCAGCAGCTCCACAACAGGGAAGCAGCCCCAGCATTTT. This encodes CASSSTTGKQPQHF.

With regard to this clonotype: At one of its ends the junction is not consistent with the germline gene, which may arise from a read error. This chain connects TRBV5-4 to TRBJ1-1; no reliable D call. Germline values: CDR1 SGHNT, CDR2 YYREEE (reference sequence). This CDR3 spans 13 amino acids. DNA of the CDR3: TGTGCCAGCAGCTTTGGACCGAACACTGGAGCTTTCTTT. Translating it yields CASSFGPNTGAFF.

On this clonotype: A read error may explain this, as a much larger clone is one base away. This chain links TRBV20-1 with TRBJ2-3, with TRBD2 matching over 11 bases. CDR3 size: 14 residues. CDR1 is DFQATT, CDR2 SNEGSKA, per germline (reference sequence). The CDR3 loop is CSAALAGGTDTQCF. The CDR3 DNA sequence: TGCAGTGCCGCGCTAGCGGGGGGCACAGATACGCAGTGTTTT.

This clonotype was recorded a few times. Written as DNA, the CDR3 is TGTGCCAGCAGCTCGACAGGGTTTACGCAGTATTTT. Translating it yields CASSSTGFTQYF. This chain uses TRBV28 with TRBJ2-3; TRBD1 aligns across 7 bases. This CDR3 region has 12 residues. With V trimmed by 6 bases and J by 8 bases, 5 bases remained unmatched. The germline gives CDR1 MDHEN, CDR2 SYDVKM. Based on the CDR3 plus reference TRBV28 and TRBJ2-3, the full variable domain is DVKVTQSSRYLVKRTGEKVFLECVQDMDHENMFWYRQDPGLGLRLIYFSYDVKMKEKGDIPEGYSVSREKKERFSLILESASTNQTSMYLCASSSTGFTQYFGPGTRLTVL.

On this clonotype itself: A much larger clone sits a single nucleotide away, making a read error possible. This chain links TRBV7-9 with TRBJ1-3; TRBD1 matches at 7 bases. V lost 5 bases, J lost 4 bases, and 14 bases stayed unmatched. In germline, CDR1 is SEHNR, CDR2 FQNEAQ (reference sequence). CDR3 length: 17 residues. The CDR3 region is CASSTLWRGQFGNTIYF. CDR3 bases: TGTGCCAGCAGCACGTTGTGGAGGGGGCAGTTCGGAAACACCATATATTTT.

The chain recombines TRBV19 with TRBJ2-4, with 7 bases that match TRBD1. The V gene end was trimmed by 5 bases and the J gene end by 2 bases; junction bases not matched to a gene: 9. The CDR3 has 16 residues. Germline-derived CDR1 and CDR2 are LNHDA and SQIVND (reference sequence). The CDR3 protein is CASSQIRDSPKNIQYF. The CDR3 bases are TGTGCCAGTAGTCAAATCCGGGACAGCCCCAAAAACATTCAGTACTTC.

The table lists this clonotype with many counts. This sequence joins TRBV21-1 and TRBJ2-3; the table names TRBD2, a call not compared with the DNA. TRBV21-1 is a known pseudogene. CDR3 size: 17 residues. The CDR3 DNA reads TGTGCCAGCAACCCAAGTCAGGTAGCGGGGCCAACAGATACGCAGTATTTT. As protein: CASNPSQVAGPTDTQYF.

This clonotype has only a few counts. A much larger clone differs by one base, so this may be a read error. The chain recombines TRBV29-1 with TRBJ2-3; possibly TRBD2 for D (5 bases). Per the germline V gene, CDR1 is SQVTM and CDR2 is ANQGSEA. CDR3 length: 11 amino acids. This CDR3 is CTAGGTDTQCF. Written as DNA, the CDR3 is TGCACCGCCGGAGGCACAGATACGCAGTGTTTT.

As to this clonotype: A much larger clone lies one base from this, so it may be a read error. No conserved phenylalanine or tryptophan is present at the end of the CDR3, so a read error is the likely explanation. The rearrangement links TRBV4-3 to TRBJ2-3; D ambiguous. The CDR3 sequence is 14 residues long. Germline values: CDR1 LGHNA, CDR2 YSLEER. V was trimmed by 0 bases and J by 2 bases, leaving 6 bases between them. CDR3 nucleotide sequence: TGCGCCAGCAGCCAAGATATGACCACAGATACGCAGTATTCT. This translates into CASSQDMTTDTQYS.

Worth noting for this clonotype: This may be a read error, as it is one base from a much larger clone. The V and J genes are TRBV6-6 and TRBJ1-5, with unresolved D. V shed 6 bases and J shed 0 bases, with 15 bases lying between them. Per the germline V gene, CDR1 is MNHNY and CDR2 is SVGAGI (reference sequence). The CDR3 contains 16 residues. Here the CDR3 reads CASSFLRTNSNQPQHF. The CDR3 DNA follows: TGTGCCAGCAGCTTCCTCCGCACTAATAGCAATCAGCCCCAGCATTTT.

This clonotype came up many times. The chain couples TRBV29-1 to TRBJ2-4; TRBD2 matches 9 bases. Trimming removed 2 bases from V and 0 bases from J; junction bases left unmatched: 2. The CDR3 length is 15 residues. Germline V CDR1 and CDR2: SQVTM, ANQGSEA. CDR3 coding DNA: TGCAGCGTTGAACTAGCGGGGAGAGCCAAAAACATTCAGTACTTC. This translates into CSVELAGRAKNIQYF.

DNA for the CDR3: TGTGCCAGCAGTCCGGACGGGGATCTCGGTGCGGGACTGGAGACCCAGTACTTC. It translates to CASSPDGDLGAGLETQYF. The chain carries TRBV6-6 and TRBJ2-5, with a tentative D call TRBD2 (6 bases). Trimming stripped 5 bases from V and 5 bases from J, with 27 bases between. Germline loops: CDR1 MNHNY, CDR2 SVGAGI (reference sequence). The CDR3 runs 18 residues.

This clonotype was recorded at least ten times. The chain links TRBV10-3 to TRBJ1-1; D perhaps matches TRBD1 (5 bases). The V gene's germline CDR1 is ENHRY and CDR2 SYGVKD. The ends were cut back, 7 bases at V and 5 bases at J, with 14 bases in the middle. This CDR3 is 13 amino acids long. CDR3 region: CAITDGGGTEAFF. DNA for the CDR3: TGTGCCATCACGGACGGGGGTGGGACTGAAGCTTTCTTT.

The chain combines TRBV4-3 with TRBJ2-3, with TRBD2 matching 11 bases. Trimming cost V 4 bases and J 4 bases; bases outside gene matches: 10. The germline gives CDR1 LGHNA, CDR2 YSLEER. The CDR3 contains 17 residues. CDR3 protein: CASSRAVAGGRPDTQYF. The DNA of the CDR3 is TGCGCCAGCAGCCGAGCGGTAGCGGGGGGGAGGCCAGATACGCAGTATTTT.

This clonotype was seen at least ten times. V and J are TRBV28 and TRBJ2-7; perhaps D is TRBD1 or TRBD2 (5 bases each). The V gene's germline CDR1 is MDHEN and CDR2 SYDVKM. The ends were cut back, 3 bases at V and 4 bases at J, with 19 bases in the middle. The CDR3 spans 16 residues. The CDR3 loop reads CASSFYDRTGGYEQYF. The CDR3 bases are TGTGCCAGCAGTTTTTATGACAGAACAGGCGGGTACGAGCAGTACTTC.

This clonotype was recorded many times. This rearrangement joins TRBV9 to TRBJ2-7, with D maybe TRBD1 (5 bases). This CDR3 is built from 13 residues. The V end was cut by 2 bases, the J end by 5 bases, with 11 bases between. Germline V CDR1 and CDR2: SGDLS, YYNGEE. DNA for the CDR3: TGTGCCAGCAGCGTCCCCCCAGGGAACGAGCAGTACTTC. Translating gives CASSVPPGNEQYF.

The chain carries TRBV27 and TRBJ1-4; maybe TRBD1 (6 bases). Trimming pared 5 bases from V and 7 bases from J, leaving 14 bases between. Germline CDR1 is MNHEY and CDR2 is SMNVEV (reference sequence). This CDR3 region has 14 residues. This chain's CDR3 is CASSQRGLGEKLFF. The CDR3 DNA follows: TGTGCCAGCAGTCAGAGGGGGTTGGGTGAAAAACTGTTTTTT.

As regards this clonotype: Being one base from a much bigger clone, this may be a read error. The chain joins TRBV27 to TRBJ1-1; the match to TRBD1 covers 8 bases. The germline V gene encodes CDR1 MNHEY and CDR2 SMNVEV (reference sequence). The CDR3 has 14 residues. V lost 5 bases, J lost 6 bases, and 8 bases stayed unmatched. The CDR3 protein is CASSARGRFAEAFF. CDR3 in DNA: TGTGCCAGCAGTGCCAGGGGGCGGTTTGCTGAAGCTTTCTTT.

This clonotype was seen ten or more times. The V gene is TRBV7-6, the J gene TRBJ2-3, with TRBD2 matching 9 bases. Germline assignment: CDR1 SGHVS and CDR2 FNYEAQ. Trimming removed 1 base from V and 0 bases from J; junction bases left unmatched: 8. This CDR3 is built from 18 residues. This CDR3 reads CASSLVWASGMSTDTQYF. As DNA, the CDR3 is TGTGCCAGCAGCTTAGTTTGGGCTAGCGGGATGAGCACAGATACGCAGTATTTT.

This clonotype appeared a few times. The V gene is TRBV11-3, the J gene TRBJ1-1, with D perhaps matching TRBD1 (5 bases). The CDR3 covers 14 residues. V lost 4 bases and J lost 7, with 16 bases in between. CDR1 and CDR2 (germline): SGHNT, YENEEA. CDR3 in amino acids: CASSSGHQAGEAFF. The CDR3 DNA sequence: TGTGCCAGCAGCTCAGGGCACCAGGCGGGTGAAGCTTTCTTT.

This clonotype appeared many times. V gene TRBV4-1 combines with J gene TRBJ1-1; D gene ambiguous. The CDR3 is made up of 15 amino acids. Deletions cut 1 base from V and 0 bases from J, with 9 bases between. CDR1 MGHRA and CDR2 YSYEKL come from the germline V gene. The CDR3: CASSQGVILNTEAFF. In DNA, the CDR3 is TGCGCCAGCAGCCAAGGCGTGATCTTGAACACTGAAGCTTTCTTT.

As to this clonotype: The conserved closing phenylalanine or tryptophan is absent in this CDR3, likely reflecting a read error. J is TRBJ1-1 and V is TRBV7-9, with 11 nucleotides matching TRBD1. Germline V CDR1 and CDR2: SEHNR, FQNEAQ (reference sequence). This CDR3 is 17 amino acids long. Germline trimming cut 0 bases from V and 0 bases from J; bases unmatched to any gene: 3. The CDR3 is CASSLAGTGGLNTEAFL. The CDR3 nucleotides read TGTGCCAGCAGCTTAGCCGGGACAGGGGGGTTGAACACTGAAGCTTTCCTT.

This clonotype was found many times. This chain joins TRBV7-9 and TRBJ2-2, with D uncertain. CDR3 length: 15 residues. The V gene lost 2 bases and the J gene lost 4 bases, with 11 bases spanning the gap. The germline V gene encodes CDR1 SEHNR and CDR2 FQNEAQ (reference sequence). The CDR3, as DNA: TGTGCCAGCAGCTTAATCCCCTCGCCCACCGGGGAGCTGTTTTTT. This gives the protein CASSLIPSPTGELFF.